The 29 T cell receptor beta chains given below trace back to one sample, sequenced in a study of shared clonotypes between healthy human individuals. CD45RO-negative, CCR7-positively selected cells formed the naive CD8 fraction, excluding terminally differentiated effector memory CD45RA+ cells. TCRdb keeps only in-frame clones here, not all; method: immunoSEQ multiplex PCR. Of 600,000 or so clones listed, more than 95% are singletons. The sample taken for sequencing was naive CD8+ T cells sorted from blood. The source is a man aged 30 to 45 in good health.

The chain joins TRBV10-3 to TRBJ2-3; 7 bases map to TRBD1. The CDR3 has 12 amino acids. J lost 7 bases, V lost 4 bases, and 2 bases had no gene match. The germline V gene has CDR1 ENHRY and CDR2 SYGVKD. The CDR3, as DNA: TGTGCCATCAGTGGGGGACAGAATACGCAGTATTTT. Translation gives CAISGGQNTQYF.

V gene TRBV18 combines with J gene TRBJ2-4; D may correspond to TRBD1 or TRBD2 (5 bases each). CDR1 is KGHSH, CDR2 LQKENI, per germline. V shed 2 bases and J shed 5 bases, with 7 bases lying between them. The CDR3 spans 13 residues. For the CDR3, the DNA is TGTGCCAGCTCACCAGGGGGTGAAAACATTCAGTACTTC. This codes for CASSPGGENIQYF. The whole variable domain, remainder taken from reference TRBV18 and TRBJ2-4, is NAGVMQNPRHLVRRRGQEARLRCSPMKGHSHVYWYRQLPEEGLKFMVYLQKENIIDESGMPKERFSAEFPKEGPSILRIQQVVRGDSAAYFCASSPGGENIQYFGAGTRLSVL.

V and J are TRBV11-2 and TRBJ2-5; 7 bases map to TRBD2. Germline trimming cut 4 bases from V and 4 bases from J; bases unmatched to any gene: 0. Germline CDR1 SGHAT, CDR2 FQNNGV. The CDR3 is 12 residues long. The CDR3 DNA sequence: TGTGCCAGCAGCTGGGGGGGAGAGACCCAGTACTTC. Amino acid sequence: CASSWGGETQYF.

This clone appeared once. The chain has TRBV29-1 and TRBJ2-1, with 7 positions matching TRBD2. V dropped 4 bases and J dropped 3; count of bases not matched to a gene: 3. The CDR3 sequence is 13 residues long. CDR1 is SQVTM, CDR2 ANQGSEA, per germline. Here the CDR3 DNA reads TGCAGCGTTGGGGGGAGGGGCTACAATGAGCAGTTCTTC. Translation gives CSVGGRGYNEQFF.

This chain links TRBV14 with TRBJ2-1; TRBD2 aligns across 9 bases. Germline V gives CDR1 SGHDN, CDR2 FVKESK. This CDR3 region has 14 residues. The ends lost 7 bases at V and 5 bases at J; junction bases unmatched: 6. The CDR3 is CASKSAGGDNEQFF. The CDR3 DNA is TGTGCCAGCAAAAGTGCGGGGGGGGACAATGAGCAGTTCTTC.

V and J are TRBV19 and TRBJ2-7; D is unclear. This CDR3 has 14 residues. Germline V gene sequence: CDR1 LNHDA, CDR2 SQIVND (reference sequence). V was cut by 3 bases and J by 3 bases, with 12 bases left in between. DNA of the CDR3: TGTGCCAGTAGTATCGGTTTCGGCAGCTACGAGCAGTACTTC. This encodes CASSIGFGSYEQYF.

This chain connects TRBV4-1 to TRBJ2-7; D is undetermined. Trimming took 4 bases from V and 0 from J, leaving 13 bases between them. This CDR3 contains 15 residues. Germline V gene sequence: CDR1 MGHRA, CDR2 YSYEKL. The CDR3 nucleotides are TGCGCCAGCAGCCGCGTCGGGTGGAGCTCCTACGAGCAGTACTTC. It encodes CASSRVGWSSYEQYF.

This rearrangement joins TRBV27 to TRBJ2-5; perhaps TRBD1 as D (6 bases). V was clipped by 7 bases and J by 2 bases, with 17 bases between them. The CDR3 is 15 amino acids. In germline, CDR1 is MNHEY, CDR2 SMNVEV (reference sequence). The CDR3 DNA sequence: TGTGCCAGCAAAAAAAGGAAGACAGGTCAAGAGACCCAGTACTTC. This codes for CASKKRKTGQETQYF.

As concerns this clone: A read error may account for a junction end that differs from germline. The CDR3 is CASSSHEQYF. The CDR3 DNA reads TGTGCCAGCAGCTCCCACGAGCAGTACTTC. This rearrangement joins TRBV6-1 to TRBJ2-7; D gene unclear. CDR1 is MNHNS, CDR2 SASEGT, per germline. The CDR3 covers 10 residues.

The CDR3 here is CSVELPFGTSGRWEQFF. CDR3 bases: TGCAGCGTTGAATTGCCTTTCGGGACTAGCGGGAGGTGGGAGCAGTTCTTC. The chain uses TRBV29-1 and TRBJ2-1; 15 bases agree with TRBD2. Germline V gene lookup returns CDR1 SQVTM and CDR2 ANQGSEA. The CDR3 has 17 residues. The V gene end was trimmed by 2 bases and the J gene end by 10 bases; junction bases not matched to a gene: 12.

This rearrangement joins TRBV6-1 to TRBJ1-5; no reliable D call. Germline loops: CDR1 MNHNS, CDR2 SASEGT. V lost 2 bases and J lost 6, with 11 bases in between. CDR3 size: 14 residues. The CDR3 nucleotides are TGTGCCAGCAGTGAACTCGGAGCAAGTCAGCCCCAGCATTTT. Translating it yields CASSELGASQPQHF.

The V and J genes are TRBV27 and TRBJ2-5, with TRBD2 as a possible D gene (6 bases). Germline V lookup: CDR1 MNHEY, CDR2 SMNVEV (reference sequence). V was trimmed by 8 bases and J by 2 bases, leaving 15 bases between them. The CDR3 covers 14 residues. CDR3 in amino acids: CASGRGLPQETQYF. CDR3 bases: TGTGCCAGCGGAAGGGGACTTCCGCAAGAGACCCAGTACTTC.

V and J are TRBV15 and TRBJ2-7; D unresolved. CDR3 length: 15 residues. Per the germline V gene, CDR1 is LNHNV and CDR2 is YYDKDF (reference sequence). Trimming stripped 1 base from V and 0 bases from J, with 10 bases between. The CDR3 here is CATSRVTGPSYEQYF. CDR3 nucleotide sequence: TGTGCCACCAGCAGAGTTACGGGCCCCTCCTACGAGCAGTACTTC. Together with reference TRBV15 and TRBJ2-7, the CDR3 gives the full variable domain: DAMVIQNPRYQVTQFGKPVTLSCSQTLNHNVMYWYQQKSSQAPKLLFHYYDKDFNNEADTPDNFQSRRPNTSFCFLDIRSPGLGDTAMYLCATSRVTGPSYEQYFGPGTRLTVT.

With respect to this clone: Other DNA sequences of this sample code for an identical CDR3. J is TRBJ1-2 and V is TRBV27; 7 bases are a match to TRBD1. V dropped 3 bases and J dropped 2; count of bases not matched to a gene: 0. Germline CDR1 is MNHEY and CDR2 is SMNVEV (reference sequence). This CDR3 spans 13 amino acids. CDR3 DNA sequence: TGTGCCAGCAGTTTGGACAGGAACTATGGCTACACCTTC. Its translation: CASSLDRNYGYTF.

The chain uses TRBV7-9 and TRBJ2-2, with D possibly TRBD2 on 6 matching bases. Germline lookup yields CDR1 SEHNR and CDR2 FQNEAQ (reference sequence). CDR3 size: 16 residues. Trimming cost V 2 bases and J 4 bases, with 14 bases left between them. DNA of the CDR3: TGTGCCAGCAGCTTACCCTCCAGACTAGTCACCGGGGAGCTGTTTTTT. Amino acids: CASSLPSRLVTGELFF.

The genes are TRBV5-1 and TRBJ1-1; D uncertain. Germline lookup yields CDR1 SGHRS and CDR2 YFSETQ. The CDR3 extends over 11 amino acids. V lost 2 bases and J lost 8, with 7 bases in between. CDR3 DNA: TGCGCCAGCAGCTTCGGAGCAGAAGCTTTCTTT. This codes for CASSFGAEAFF.

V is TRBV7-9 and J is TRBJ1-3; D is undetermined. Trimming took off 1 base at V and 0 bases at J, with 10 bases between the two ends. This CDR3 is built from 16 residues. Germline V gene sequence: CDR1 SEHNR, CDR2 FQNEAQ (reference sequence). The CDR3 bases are TGTGCCAGCAGCTTAGATCCTCTTTTCTCTGGAAACACCATATATTTT. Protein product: CASSLDPLFSGNTIYF.

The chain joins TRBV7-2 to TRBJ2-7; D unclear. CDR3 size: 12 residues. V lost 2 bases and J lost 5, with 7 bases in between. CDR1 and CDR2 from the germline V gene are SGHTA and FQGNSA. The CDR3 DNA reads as TGTGCCAGCAGCTTATATGTTGACGAGCAGTACTTC. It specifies CASSLYVDEQYF.

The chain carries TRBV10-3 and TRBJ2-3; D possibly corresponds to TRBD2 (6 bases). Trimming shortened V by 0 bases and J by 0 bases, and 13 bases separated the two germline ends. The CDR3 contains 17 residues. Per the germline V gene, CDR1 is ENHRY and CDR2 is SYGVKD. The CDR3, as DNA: TGTGCCATCAGTGAGTCGGAAGCGGGCCGTAGCACAGATACGCAGTATTTT. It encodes CAISESEAGRSTDTQYF.

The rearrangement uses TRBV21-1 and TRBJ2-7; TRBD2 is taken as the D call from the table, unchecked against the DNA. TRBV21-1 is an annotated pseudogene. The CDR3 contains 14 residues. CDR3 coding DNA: TGTGCCAGCAGCAAACGAGGGAACTCCTACGAGCAGTACTTC. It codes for CASSKRGNSYEQYF.

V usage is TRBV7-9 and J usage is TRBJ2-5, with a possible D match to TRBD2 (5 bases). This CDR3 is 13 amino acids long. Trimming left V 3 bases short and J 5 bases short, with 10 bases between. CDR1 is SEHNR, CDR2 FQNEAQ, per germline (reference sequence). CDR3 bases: TGTGCCAGCAGCTTTCCCGGCGGGGAGACCCAGTACTTC. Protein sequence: CASSFPGGETQYF.

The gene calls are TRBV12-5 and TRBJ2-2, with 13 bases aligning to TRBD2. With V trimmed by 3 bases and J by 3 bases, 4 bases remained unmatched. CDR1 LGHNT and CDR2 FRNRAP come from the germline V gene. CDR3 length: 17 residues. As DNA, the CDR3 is TGTGCTAGTGGTTTTTGGACTAGCGGGAGATACACCGGGGAGCTGTTTTTT. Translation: CASGFWTSGRYTGELFF.

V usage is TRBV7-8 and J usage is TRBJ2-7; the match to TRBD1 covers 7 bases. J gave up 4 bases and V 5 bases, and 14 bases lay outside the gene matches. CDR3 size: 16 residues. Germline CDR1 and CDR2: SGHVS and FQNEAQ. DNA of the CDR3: TGTGCCAGCAGCCGTTCTCCCCGGGGACAGATATACGAGCAGTACTTC. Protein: CASSRSPRGQIYEQYF.

This CDR3 is CATSRDKNRDRPRDEQFF. Written as DNA, the CDR3 is TGTGCCACCAGCAGAGACAAAAACCGGGACAGACCACGGGATGAGCAGTTCTTC. This chain connects TRBV15 to TRBJ2-1; 7 bases match TRBD1. Trimming cost V 0 bases and J 8 bases; bases outside gene matches: 16. The V gene's germline CDR1 is LNHNV and CDR2 YYDKDF (reference sequence). This CDR3 spans 18 amino acids.

This CDR3 is CASSDPAGGPVDEQFF. As DNA, the CDR3 is TGTGCCAGCAGTGATCCGGCGGGAGGGCCGGTGGATGAGCAGTTCTTC. The genes are TRBV2 and TRBJ2-1, with 9 bases fitting TRBD2. This CDR3 has 16 amino acids. From germline, CDR1 is SNHLY and CDR2 FYNNEI. J gave up 8 bases and V 3 bases, and 11 bases lay outside the gene matches.

CDR3 sequence (DNA): TGTGCCAGCAGCGTACCTCTAGCGGGAGGGAACACCGGGGAGCTGTTTTTT. Translating gives CASSVPLAGGNTGELFF. The chain employs TRBV9 and TRBJ2-2; 11 bases match TRBD2. V was pared by 1 base and J by 1 base, with 3 bases of the junction left unmatched. Germline V lookup: CDR1 SGDLS, CDR2 YYNGEE. The CDR3 totals 17 residues.

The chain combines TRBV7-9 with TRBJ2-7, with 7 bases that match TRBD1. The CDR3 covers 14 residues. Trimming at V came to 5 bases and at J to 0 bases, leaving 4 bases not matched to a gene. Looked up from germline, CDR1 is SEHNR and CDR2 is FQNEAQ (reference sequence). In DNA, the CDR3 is TGTGCCAGCAGCCAAGGGGGCAGCTCCTACGAGCAGTACTTC. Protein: CASSQGGSSYEQYF.

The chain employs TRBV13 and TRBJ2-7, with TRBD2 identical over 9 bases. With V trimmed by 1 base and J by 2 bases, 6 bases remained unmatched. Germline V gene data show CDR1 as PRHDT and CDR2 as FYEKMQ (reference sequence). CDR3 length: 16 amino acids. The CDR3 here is CASSLAGSGGTYEQYF. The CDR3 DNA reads TGTGCCAGCAGCTTAGCCGGCAGCGGGGGGACCTACGAGCAGTACTTC.

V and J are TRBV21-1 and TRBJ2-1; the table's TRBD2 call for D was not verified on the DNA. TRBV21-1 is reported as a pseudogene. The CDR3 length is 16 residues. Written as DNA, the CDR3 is TGTGCCAGCAGCAAGACTAGCGGGGGTCCCTACAATGAGCAGTTCTTC. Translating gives CASSKTSGGPYNEQFF.